This T cell receptor (beta chain) stems from a study of control samples from healthy donors and cancer patients (dated by TCRdb to 2019 to 2021). Library creation used the immunoSEQ multiplex PCR assay. Imported from immuneACCESS, the table was reduced by TCRdb to in-frame sequences with V and J called. These copies leave out some clones; in studies compared against another copy, an unresolved V gene accounts for under half, and the cause of the remainder is not known. Across this sample there are about 120,000 clones, with roughly 92% seen only once. Of the sample, less than 9.5% is held by the ten largest clones. The germline V gene encodes CDR1 SGHTA and CDR2 FQGNSA. V loses 5 bases of germline sequence and J loses 4 bases, and the interval between the two ends is 15 bases. The CDR3 sequence holds 15 residues, the cysteine and phenylalanine included. Of the read, only the CDR3 DNA is kept; its 45 bases are in frame from base 1.

Worth noting for this clone: The antigen it binds to is not known. No base qualities exist here, and no much larger clone lies one base off it. Other DNA sequences in the same sample also yield this CDR3.

The rearranged segments are TRBV7-2 and TRBJ1-5; the D gene is perhaps TRBD1, on 6 matching bases. The sample was blood. The clonotype originates from a woman under 30 in good health. The CDR3 is CASSPEGGRNQPQHF. The base sequence is TGTGCCAGCAGCCCTGAAGGGGGTCGAAATCAGCCCCAGCATTTT. The entire variable domain, with the stretches around the CDR3 drawn from the reference TRBV7-2 and TRBJ1-5 proteins, is GAGVSQSPSNKVTEKGKDVELRCDPISGHTALYWYRQSLGQGLEFLIYFQGNSAPDKSGLPSDRFSAERTGGSVSTLTIQRTQQEDSAVYLCASSPEGGRNQPQHFGDGTRLSIL.